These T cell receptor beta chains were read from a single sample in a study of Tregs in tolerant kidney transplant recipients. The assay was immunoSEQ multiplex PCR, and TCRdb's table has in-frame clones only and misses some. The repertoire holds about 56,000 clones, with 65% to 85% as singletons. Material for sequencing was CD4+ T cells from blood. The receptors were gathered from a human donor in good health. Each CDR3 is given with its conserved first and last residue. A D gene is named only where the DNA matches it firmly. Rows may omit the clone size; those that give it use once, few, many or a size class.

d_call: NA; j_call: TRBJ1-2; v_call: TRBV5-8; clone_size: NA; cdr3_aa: CASSPDDLPFSDNYGYTF; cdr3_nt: TGTGCCAGCAGCCCCGACGACCTCCCCTTTTCTGATAACTATGGCTACACCTTC
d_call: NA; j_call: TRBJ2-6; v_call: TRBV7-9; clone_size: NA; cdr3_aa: CASLDQGLPGANVLTF; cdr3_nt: TGTGCCAGCCTAGACCAGGGTCTACCTGGGGCCAACGTCCTGACTTTC
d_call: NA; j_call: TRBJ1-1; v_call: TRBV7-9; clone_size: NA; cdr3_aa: CASSLRDFTEAFF; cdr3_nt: TGTGCCAGCAGCTTAAGGGATTTCACTGAAGCTTTCTTT
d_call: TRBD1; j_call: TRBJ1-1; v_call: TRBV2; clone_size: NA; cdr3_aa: CASRATVVDRVGAFF; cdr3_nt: TGTGCCAGCAGGGCAACCGTCGTCGACAGGGTTGGGGCTTTCTTT
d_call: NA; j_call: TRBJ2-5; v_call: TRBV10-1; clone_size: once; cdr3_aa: CASSSSSEKWKETQYF; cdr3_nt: TGCGCCAGCAGCTCCAGTAGCGAGAAGTGGAAAGAGACCCAGTACTTC
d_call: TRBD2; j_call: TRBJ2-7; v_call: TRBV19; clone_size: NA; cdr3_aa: CASSIDRSGSPGRAYEQYF; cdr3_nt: TGTGCCAGTAGTATAGACCGTAGCGGGAGCCCGGGACGCGCCTACGAGCAGTACTTC
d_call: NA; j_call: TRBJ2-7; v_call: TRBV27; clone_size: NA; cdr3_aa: CASSGGLTAYEQYF; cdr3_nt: TGTGCCAGCAGTGGAGGGTTGACAGCCTACGAGCAGTACTTC
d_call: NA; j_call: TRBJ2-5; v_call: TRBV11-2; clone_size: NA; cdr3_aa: CASSLGWGQETQYF; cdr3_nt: TGTGCCAGCAGCTTAGGGTGGGGCCAAGAGACCCAGTACTTC
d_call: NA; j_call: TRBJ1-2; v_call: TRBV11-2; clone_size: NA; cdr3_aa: CASSRRDKEGYTF; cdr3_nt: TGTGCCAGCAGCCGCCGGGACAAGGAAGGCTACACCTTC
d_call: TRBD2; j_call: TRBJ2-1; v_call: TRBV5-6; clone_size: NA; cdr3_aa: CASSDTSGRAGEQFF; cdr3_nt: TGTGCCAGCAGCGATACTAGCGGGAGGGCGGGTGAGCAGTTCTTC
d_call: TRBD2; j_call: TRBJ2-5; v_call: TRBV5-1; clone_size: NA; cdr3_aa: CASSPGWGGQETQYF; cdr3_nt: TGCGCCAGCAGCCCCGGTTGGGGGGGGCAAGAGACCCAGTACTTC
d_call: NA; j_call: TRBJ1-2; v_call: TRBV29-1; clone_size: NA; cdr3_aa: CSVAEGHYGYTF; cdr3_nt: TGCAGCGTTGCAGAGGGTCACTATGGCTACACCTTC
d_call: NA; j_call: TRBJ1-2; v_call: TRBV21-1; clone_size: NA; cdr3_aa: CASSKAGTGKGYTF; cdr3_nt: TGTGCCAGCAGCAAAGCTGGGACAGGGAAAGGCTACACCTTC
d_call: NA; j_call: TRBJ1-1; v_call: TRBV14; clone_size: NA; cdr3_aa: CASSLVAGAGGAFF; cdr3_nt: TGTGCCAGCAGCCTAGTGGCGGGGGCAGGTGGAGCTTTCTTT
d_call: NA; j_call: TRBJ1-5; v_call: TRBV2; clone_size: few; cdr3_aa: CASRGKQGFGLGNQPQHF; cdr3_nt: TGTGCCAGCCGCGGAAAACAGGGCTTCGGGTTGGGCAATCAGCCCCAGCATTTT
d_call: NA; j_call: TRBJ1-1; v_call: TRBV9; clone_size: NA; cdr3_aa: CASSPLLSTVLNTEAFF; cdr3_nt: TGTGCCAGCAGCCCTCTATTGTCGACAGTTCTGAACACTGAAGCTTTCTTT
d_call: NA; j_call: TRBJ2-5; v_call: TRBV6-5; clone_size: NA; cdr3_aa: CASSYSGRVQETQYF; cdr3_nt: TGTGCCAGCAGTTATTCCGGACGGGTACAAGAGACCCAGTACTTC
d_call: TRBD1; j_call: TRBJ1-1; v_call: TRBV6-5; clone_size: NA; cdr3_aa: CASSYRKGAYTEAFF; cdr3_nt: TGTGCCAGCAGTTACAGGAAGGGGGCTTATACTGAAGCTTTCTTT
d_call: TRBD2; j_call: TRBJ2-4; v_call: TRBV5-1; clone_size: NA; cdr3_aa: CASSPEGTSGQAKNIQYF; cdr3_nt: TGCGCCAGCAGCCCCGAAGGGACTAGCGGACAAGCCAAAAACATTCAGTACTTC
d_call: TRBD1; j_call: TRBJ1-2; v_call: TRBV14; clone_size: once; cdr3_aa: CASSQDRVNYGYTF; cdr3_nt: TGTGCCAGCAGCCAGGACAGGGTTAACTATGGCTACACCTTC
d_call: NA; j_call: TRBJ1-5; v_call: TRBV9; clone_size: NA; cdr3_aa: CASSVNSGNQPQHF; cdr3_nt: TGTGCCAGCAGCGTAAACAGTGGCAATCAGCCCCAGCATTTT
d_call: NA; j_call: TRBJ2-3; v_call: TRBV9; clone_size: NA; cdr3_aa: CASSPRRSSITDTQYF; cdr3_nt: TGTGCCAGCAGCCCCAGGCGGTCTAGTATCACAGATACGCAGTATTTT
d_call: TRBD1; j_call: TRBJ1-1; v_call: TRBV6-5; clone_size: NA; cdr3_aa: CASSTGGGLTEAFF; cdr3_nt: TGTGCCAGCAGTACAGGGGGCGGTCTAACTGAAGCTTTCTTT
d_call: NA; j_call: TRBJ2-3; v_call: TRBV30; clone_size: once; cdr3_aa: CAWSSLDTQYF; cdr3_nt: TGTGCCTGGAGTTCACTAGATACGCAGTATTTT
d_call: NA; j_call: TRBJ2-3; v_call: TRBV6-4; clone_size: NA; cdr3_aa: CASSERGSSDTQYF; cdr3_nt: TGTGCCAGCAGTGAGCGGGGCAGCTCAGATACGCAGTATTTT
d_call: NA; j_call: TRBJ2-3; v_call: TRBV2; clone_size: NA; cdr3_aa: CASSLRGREVTDTQYF; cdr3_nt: TGTGCCAGCAGCCTTCGGGGGCGGGAAGTTACAGATACGCAGTATTTT
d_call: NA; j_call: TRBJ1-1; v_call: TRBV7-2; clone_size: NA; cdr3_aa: CASSLEPNTEAFF; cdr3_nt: TGTGCCAGCAGCTTAGAACCGAACACTGAAGCTTTCTTT
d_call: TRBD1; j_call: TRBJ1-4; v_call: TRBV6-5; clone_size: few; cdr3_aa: CASRGTGDHEKLFF; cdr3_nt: TGTGCCAGCAGGGGGACAGGGGATCATGAAAAACTGTTTTTT
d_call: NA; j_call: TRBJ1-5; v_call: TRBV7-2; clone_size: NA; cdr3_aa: CASSFRMGQPQHF; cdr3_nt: TGTGCCAGCAGCTTTCGTATGGGGCAGCCCCAGCATTTT
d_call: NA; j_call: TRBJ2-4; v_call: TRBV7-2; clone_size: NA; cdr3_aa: CASSPRAAVTSFKNIQYF; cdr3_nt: TGTGCCAGCAGCCCCCGTGCTGCAGTGACGAGCTTCAAAAACATTCAGTACTTC
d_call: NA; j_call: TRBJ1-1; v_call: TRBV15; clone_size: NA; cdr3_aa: CATSYLRGAEAFF; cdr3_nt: TGTGCCACCAGCTACCTCCGTGGAGCGGAAGCTTTCTTT
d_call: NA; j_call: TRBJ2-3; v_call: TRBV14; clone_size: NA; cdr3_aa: CASSYAGAARSDTQYF; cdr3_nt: TGTGCCAGCAGCTACGCTGGGGCAGCCCGGTCAGATACGCAGTATTTT
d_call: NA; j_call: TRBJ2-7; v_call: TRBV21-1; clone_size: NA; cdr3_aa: CASSSGGNYEQYF; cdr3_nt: TGTGCCAGCAGCTCCGGGGGTAACTACGAGCAGTACTTC
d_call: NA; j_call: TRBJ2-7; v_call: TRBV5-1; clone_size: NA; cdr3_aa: CASSLEGGFGEQYF; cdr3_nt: TGCGCCAGCAGCTTGGAGGGCGGATTTGGGGAGCAGTACTTC
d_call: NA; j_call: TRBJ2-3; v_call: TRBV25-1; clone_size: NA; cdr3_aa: CASSESGLDTQYF; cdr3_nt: TGTGCCAGCAGTGAATCTGGGTTAGATACGCAGTATTTT
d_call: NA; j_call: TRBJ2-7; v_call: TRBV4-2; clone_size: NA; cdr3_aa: CASSQATGYSYEQYF; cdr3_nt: TGTGCCAGCAGCCAAGCCACGGGTTACTCCTACGAGCAGTACTTC
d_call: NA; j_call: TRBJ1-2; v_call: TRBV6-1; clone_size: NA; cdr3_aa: CASRDTNYGYTF; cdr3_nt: TGTGCCAGCAGGGACACTAACTATGGCTACACCTTC
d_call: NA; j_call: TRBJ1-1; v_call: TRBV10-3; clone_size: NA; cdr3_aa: CAISESWNTEAFF; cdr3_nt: TGTGCCATCAGTGAGTCGTGGAACACTGAAGCTTTCTTT
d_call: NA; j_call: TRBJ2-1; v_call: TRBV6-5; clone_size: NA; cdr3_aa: CASTPSSYNEQFF; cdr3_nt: TGTGCCAGCACTCCGAGCTCCTACAATGAGCAGTTCTTC
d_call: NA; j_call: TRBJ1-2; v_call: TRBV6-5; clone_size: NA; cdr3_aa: CASSYSAVNYGYTF; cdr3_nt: TGTGCCAGCAGTTACTCGGCAGTTAACTATGGCTACACCTTC
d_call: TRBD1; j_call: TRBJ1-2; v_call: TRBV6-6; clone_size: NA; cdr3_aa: CASSYSDGTGEDGYTF; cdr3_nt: TGTGCCAGCAGTTATTCCGACGGGACAGGGGAGGATGGCTACACCTTC
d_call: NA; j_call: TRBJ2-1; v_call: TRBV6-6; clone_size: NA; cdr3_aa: CASSYPRQSSYNEQFF; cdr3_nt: TGTGCCAGCAGTTACCCGAGACAGAGCTCCTACAATGAGCAGTTCTTC
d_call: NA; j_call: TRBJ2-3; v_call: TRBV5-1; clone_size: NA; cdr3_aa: CASRTGLQPTDTQYF; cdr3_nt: TGCGCCAGCAGAACAGGGCTTCAGCCCACAGATACGCAGTATTTT
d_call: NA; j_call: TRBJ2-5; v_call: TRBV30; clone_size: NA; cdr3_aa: CAWSSRETQYF; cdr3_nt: TGTGCCTGGAGTTCCCGGGAGACCCAGTACTTC
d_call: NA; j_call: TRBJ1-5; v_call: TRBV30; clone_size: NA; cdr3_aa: CAWSVSLPGPQHF; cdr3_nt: TGTGCCTGGAGTGTATCACTCCCAGGTCCCCAGCATTTT
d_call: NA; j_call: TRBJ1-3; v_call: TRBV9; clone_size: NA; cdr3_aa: CASSVEDGSTIYF; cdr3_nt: TGTGCCAGCAGCGTAGAAGACGGTAGCACCATATATTTT
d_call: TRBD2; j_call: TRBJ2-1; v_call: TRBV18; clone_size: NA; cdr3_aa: CASSPLGTSLNEQFF; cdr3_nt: TGTGCCAGCTCACCACTTGGGACTAGCTTAAATGAGCAGTTCTTC
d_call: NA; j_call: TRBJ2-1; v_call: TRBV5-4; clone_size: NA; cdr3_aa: CASSLDRLEQFF; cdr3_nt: TGTGCCAGCAGCTTGGACCGTCTAGAGCAGTTCTTC
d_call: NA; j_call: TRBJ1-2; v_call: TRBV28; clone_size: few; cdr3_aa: CASSSRDNYGYTF; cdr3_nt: TGTGCCAGCAGTTCCAGAGATAACTATGGCTACACCTTC
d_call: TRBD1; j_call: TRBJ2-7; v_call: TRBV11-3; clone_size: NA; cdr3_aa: CASSRIGGLTYEQYF; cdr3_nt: TGTGCCAGCAGCCGAATAGGGGGCCTCACCTACGAGCAGTACTTC
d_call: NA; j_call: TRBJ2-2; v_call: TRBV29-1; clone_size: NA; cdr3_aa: CSVDRGPGELFF; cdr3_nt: TGCAGCGTTGATCGGGGTCCCGGGGAGCTGTTTTTT